Listed below are T cell receptor beta chains from one sample, sequenced in a study of blood T cell repertoires in COVID-19. TCRdb's table, derived via immunoSEQ multiplex PCR, lists solely in-frame clones and lacks some. The sample contains under 300,000 clones, around four fifths of which appear only once. What was sequenced was peripheral blood. These receptors were taken from an elderly man with acute or convalescent COVID-19. The CDR3 runs from the conserved cysteine through the conserved F or W. The order of the fields is J gene, CDR3 length, V gene, D gene, clone size, CDR3 protein, CDR3 DNA. D genes are given only for firm matches. Some rows have no size entry. The others give once, few or many, or a class for an expanded clone.

>TRBJ2-2|16|TRBV5-4|TRBD1|.
CASSLRGQVNTGELFF
TGTGCCAGCAGCTTGAGAGGACAGGTTAACACCGGGGAGCTGTTTTTT
>TRBJ1-6|15|TRBV7-2|TRBD1|.
CASRPDRVANSPLHF
TGTGCCAGCAGACCTGACAGGGTGGCTAATTCACCCCTCCACTTT
>TRBJ2-1|14|TRBV5-6|.|.
CASSPRGDADEQFF
TGTGCCAGCAGCCCCCGTGGAGATGCGGATGAGCAGTTCTTC
>TRBJ1-2|15|TRBV15|.|.
CATSRERSPGHGYTF
TGTGCCACCAGCAGAGAACGCTCGCCAGGGCATGGCTACACCTTC
>TRBJ1-3|14|TRBV10-3|TRBD1|.
CALRQGAQGNTIYF
TGTGCCCTAAGACAGGGGGCGCAGGGAAACACCATATATTTT
>TRBJ1-6|18|TRBV10-3|TRBD1|.
CAISGETGVSSYNSPLHF
TGTGCCATCAGTGGTGAGACAGGGGTGAGCTCCTATAATTCACCCCTCCACTTT
>TRBJ2-2|15|TRBV9|.|once
CASSARGANTGELFF
TGTGCCAGCAGCGCCCGGGGGGCAAACACCGGGGAGCTGTTTTTT
>TRBJ2-2|15|TRBV1|.|few
CTSSQAPPNTGELFF
TGCACCAGCAGCCAAGCTCCTCCGAACACCGGGGAGCTGTTTTTT
>TRBJ1-6|16|TRBV27|.|few
CASSSDLSPYASPLHF
TGTGCCAGCAGTTCCGACTTATCGCCGTACGCTTCACCCCTCCACTTT
>TRBJ2-7|15|TRBV29-1|TRBD1|.
CSVQEPGTGSNEQYF
TGCAGCGTGCAAGAACCCGGGACAGGGTCTAACGAGCAGTACTTC
>TRBJ2-3|14|TRBV5-4|TRBD1|.
CASSLEGGMDTQYF
TGTGCCAGCAGCTTGGAAGGGGGCATGGATACGCAGTATTTT
>TRBJ2-7|15|TRBV6-1|.|once
CASSEALASPYEQYF
TGTGCCAGCAGTGAAGCTCTAGCATCCCCTTACGAGCAGTACTTC
>TRBJ2-3|14|TRBV7-8|.|.
CASSLVTGSDTQYF
TGTGCCAGCAGCTTAGTTACGGGGTCAGATACGCAGTATTTT
>TRBJ2-6|17|TRBV3-1/TRBV3-2|.|.
CASSPVVSGSGANVLTF
TGTGCCAGCAGCCCAGTCGTCTCAGGGTCTGGGGCCAACGTCCTGACTTTC
>TRBJ2-1|14|TRBV7-9|TRBD2|.
CASSPGLAGHEQFF
TGTGCCAGCAGCCCCGGACTAGCGGGACATGAGCAGTTCTTC
>TRBJ1-2|13|TRBV29-1|TRBD1|.
CSVEVDRKDGYTF
TGCAGCGTTGAAGTGGACAGGAAAGATGGCTACACCTTC
>TRBJ1-3|16|TRBV2|.|.
CASSPGQGISGNTIYF
TGTGCCAGCAGTCCGGGCCAGGGGATTTCTGGAAACACCATATATTTT
>TRBJ2-7|14|TRBV6-5|TRBD1|many
CASKSRDRPDEQYF
TGTGCCAGCAAATCCCGGGACAGGCCCGACGAGCAGTACTTC
>TRBJ1-6|15|TRBV3-1/TRBV3-2|.|.
CASSQVPGRVSPLHF
TGTGCCAGCAGCCAAGTACCAGGGAGGGTTTCACCCCTCCACTTT
>TRBJ2-3|12|TRBV5-1|.|.
CASSSTTDTQYF
TGCGCCAGCAGCTCTACCACAGATACGCAGTATTTT
>TRBJ1-2|13|TRBV2|TRBD1|once
CASRNDRDYGYTF
TGTGCCAGCAGAAACGACAGGGACTATGGCTACACCTTC
>TRBJ1-3|17|TRBV19|.|.
CASTPIPGAASGNTIYF
TGTGCCAGTACGCCAATTCCAGGGGCCGCTTCTGGAAACACCATATATTTT
>TRBJ2-7|14|TRBV5-1|.|.
CASSPGYTGWEQYF
TGCGCCAGCAGCCCGGGGTACACTGGCTGGGAGCAGTACTTC
>TRBJ2-1|15|TRBV5-1|TRBD2|.
CASSWWEGRHNEQFF
TGCGCCAGCAGCTGGTGGGAGGGGAGGCACAATGAGCAGTTCTTC
>TRBJ1-3|14|TRBV3-1/TRBV3-2|TRBD1|few
CASSLQGAGNTIYF
TGTGCCAGCAGCCTACAGGGGGCTGGAAACACCATATATTTT
>TRBJ1-2|15|TRBV5-4|.|few
CASSLGGRSNYGYTF
TGTGCCAGCAGCTTGGGCGGCAGATCTAACTATGGCTACACCTTC
>TRBJ1-2|13|TRBV5-1|.|.
CASSFPGRYGYTF
TGCGCCAGCAGCTTCCCGGGGAGGTATGGCTACACCTTC
>TRBJ1-6|18|TRBV4-2|TRBD1|.
CASSQDLGTGVNNSPLHF
TGTGCCAGCAGCCAAGACCTCGGGACAGGCGTAAATAATTCACCCCTCCACTTT
>TRBJ2-1|14|TRBV6-5|TRBD2|.
CASSYEASGVEQFF
TGTGCCAGCAGTTATGAGGCTAGCGGGGTTGAGCAGTTCTTC
>TRBJ1-1|13|TRBV6-5|TRBD1|.
CASSTGGSAEAFF
TGTGCCAGCAGTACAGGGGGCAGTGCTGAAGCTTTCTTT
>TRBJ1-2|13|TRBV7-9|.|.
CASSFGPNYGYTF
TGTGCCAGCAGCTTCGGTCCGAACTATGGCTACACCTTC
>TRBJ1-2|15|TRBV6-5|.|.
CASSPFPGAIYGYTF
TGTGCCAGCAGTCCCTTCCCAGGGGCCATCTATGGCTACACCTTC
>TRBJ2-7|14|TRBV27|.|.
CASSATGGSYEQYF
TGTGCCAGCAGTGCAACTGGTGGCTCCTACGAGCAGTACTTC
>TRBJ2-1|15|TRBV11-2|.|.
CASSLRGRGDNEQFF
TGTGCCAGCAGCTTACGGGGCAGGGGCGACAATGAGCAGTTCTTC
>TRBJ2-2|15|TRBV7-9|TRBD2|.
CASSWGGRNTGELFF
TGTGCCAGCAGCTGGGGCGGGAGGAACACCGGGGAGCTGTTTTTT
>TRBJ1-6|16|TRBV19|TRBD1|.
CASSITGVEGDSPLHF
TGTGCCAGTAGTATTACAGGGGTCGAAGGGGATTCACCCCTCCACTTT
>TRBJ2-7|14|TRBV6-6|TRBD1|.
CASTSGQGIHEQYF
TGTGCCAGCACCTCGGGACAGGGAATCCACGAGCAGTACTTC
>TRBJ2-5|13|TRBV5-4|.|once
CASSVGTKETQYF
TGTGCCAGCAGCGTAGGGACAAAAGAGACCCAGTACTTC
>TRBJ2-7|19|TRBV4-1|.|.
CASSQQAGTGPPEAYEQYF
TGCGCCAGCAGCCAACAGGCGGGGACGGGCCCCCCCGAGGCCTACGAGCAGTACTTC
>TRBJ1-2|15|TRBV7-2|.|.
CASSPESFMAGGYTF
TGTGCCAGCAGCCCAGAATCCTTTATGGCGGGGGGCTACACCTTC
>TRBJ1-6|16|TRBV2|TRBD1|.
CASTDPRDRGYSPLHF
TGTGCCAGCACCGACCCCCGGGACAGGGGGTATTCACCCCTCCACTTT
>TRBJ2-1|15|TRBV7-8|.|.
CASSLRGALDNEQFF
TGTGCCAGCAGCTTACGGGGTGCCCTGGACAATGAGCAGTTCTTC
>TRBJ2-3|17|TRBV9|TRBD2|.
CASSVVTSGVNTDTQYF
TGTGCCAGCAGCGTAGTTACTAGCGGAGTGAACACAGATACGCAGTATTTT
>TRBJ2-7|15|TRBV5-1|TRBD2|few
CASSLAPGLEDEQYF
TGCGCCAGCAGCTTGGCCCCGGGACTAGAAGACGAGCAGTACTTC
>TRBJ2-1|17|TRBV15|.|.
CATSRDPTRLVPNEQFF
TGTGCCACCAGCAGAGACCCCACCCGACTAGTTCCGAATGAGCAGTTCTTC
>TRBJ2-7|15|TRBV3-1/TRBV3-2|TRBD1|.
CASSQGRQGTVEQYF
TGTGCCAGCAGCCAAGGCAGACAGGGTACGGTCGAGCAGTACTTC
>TRBJ2-5|14|TRBV19|TRBD2|.
CASSTAGGQETQYF
TGTGCCAGTAGTACAGCGGGGGGACAAGAGACCCAGTACTTC
>TRBJ1-6|17|TRBV28|.|.
CASSLGRGASYNSPLHF
TGTGCCAGCAGCCTCGGGCGGGGGGCGTCCTATAATTCACCCCTCCACTTT
>TRBJ2-1|16|TRBV7-3|.|.
CASSPDGGTSYNEQFF
TGTGCCAGCAGCCCTGATGGCGGGACCTCCTACAATGAGCAGTTCTTC
>TRBJ1-5|14|TRBV6-5|TRBD1|.
CASSPGTGNQPQHF
TGTGCCAGCAGCCCGGGGACAGGGAATCAGCCCCAGCATTTT
>TRBJ2-1|14|TRBV27|.|.
CASRMSGLMNEQFF
TGTGCCAGCAGAATGTCGGGTCTAATGAATGAGCAGTTCTTC
>TRBJ2-7|15|TRBV7-9|TRBD1|.
CASSPGQLDPYEQYF
TGTGCCAGCAGCCCGGGACAGTTAGATCCCTACGAGCAGTACTTC
>TRBJ1-1|14|TRBV6-5|.|once
CASSQQGKNTEAFF
TGTGCCAGCAGTCAACAGGGTAAGAACACTGAAGCTTTCTTT
>TRBJ2-2|15|TRBV7-7|.|.
CASSQGRGSTGELFF
TGTGCTAGCAGCCAAGGGAGGGGGAGCACCGGGGAGCTGTTTTTT
>TRBJ2-7|15|TRBV24-1|TRBD2|.
CATSDPSAGNYEQYF
TGTGCCACCAGTGATCCTTCAGCGGGAAACTACGAGCAGTACTTC